One sample yielded the 8 T cell receptor beta chains listed below, sequenced in a study of blood T cell repertoires in COVID-19. Measured with immunoSEQ multiplex PCR; TCRdb has only the in-frame clones, and not every one. Of tens of thousands of clones in the sample, around 87% were seen once. Sequenced material: peripheral blood. Source of these receptors: a man aged 45-65 years with active COVID-19.

This clone appeared once. This sequence joins TRBV7-9 and TRBJ2-1; 14 bases line up with TRBD2. The CDR3 sequence is 17 residues long. Germline CDR1 is SEHNR and CDR2 is FQNEAQ (reference sequence). The trim removed 4 bases at V and 7 bases at J, leaving 9 bases unmatched. The CDR3 region has the DNA TGTGCCAGCAGCTACCGGACTAGCGGGAGGATCGTAAATGAGCAGTTCTTC. Translation: CASSYRTSGRIVNEQFF.

This clone was seen a single time. One end of the junction does not line up with germline, which may come from a read error. The CDR3 nucleotides are TGTGCCAGCAGATTATCAGGGGGCGCAGGAGAGGGCTACACCTTC. Encoded protein: CASRLSGGAGEGYTF. The chain links TRBV27 to TRBJ1-2; 8 bases match TRBD1. Per germline, CDR1 MNHEY and CDR2 SMNVEV (reference sequence). This CDR3 is built from 15 residues.

The genes are TRBV5-1 and TRBJ2-1; 8 nucleotides agree with TRBD2. CDR3 size: 16 residues. The V gene end was trimmed by 4 bases and the J gene end by 8 bases; junction bases not matched to a gene: 14. Germline-derived CDR1 and CDR2 are SGHRS and YFSETQ. CDR3 DNA: TGCGCCAGCAGCCACTCCCGGCTAGCGGGTCTCTATGAGCAGTTCTTC. This translates into CASSHSRLAGLYEQFF.

The genes are TRBV7-8 and TRBJ1-5; D is ambiguous. Trimming removed 1 base from V and 1 base from J, with 11 bases in between. Germline CDR1 is SGHVS and CDR2 is FQNEAQ. CDR3 length: 16 residues. The CDR3 spells CASSLEGIRSNQPQHF. DNA for the CDR3: TGTGCCAGCAGCTTAGAAGGTATCAGGAGCAATCAGCCCCAGCATTTT.

This rearrangement joins TRBV11-2 to TRBJ2-3; 7 bases align to TRBD2. V shed 2 bases and J 0 bases; nucleotides not matched to a gene: 2. This CDR3 is built from 15 residues. The germline gives CDR1 SGHAT, CDR2 FQNNGV. The DNA of the CDR3 is TGTGCCAGCAGCTTAACGGGAGGAAGCACAGATACGCAGTATTTT. Translating it yields CASSLTGGSTDTQYF.

The chain recombines TRBV21-1 with TRBJ2-1; the table's D call of TRBD2 was not tested on the DNA. TRBV21-1 is annotated as a pseudogene. The CDR3 runs 19 residues. CDR3 in DNA: TGTGCCAGCAGCAAACTTTTAATCCGGCGGGAGGGCACTTGCAATGAGCAGTTCTTC. It is translated as CASSKLLIRREGTCNEQFF.

This clone showed up just a few times. The J gene is TRBJ1-4, the V gene TRBV19; the D gene is possibly TRBD1 (6 bases). Germline CDR1 and CDR2: LNHDA and SQIVND (reference sequence). V was shortened by 5 bases and J by 7 bases, with 11 bases between the two germline ends. The CDR3 has 13 amino acids. CDR3 loop: CASSARTVEKLFF. The CDR3 bases are TGTGCCAGTAGTGCCCGGACAGTTGAAAAACTGTTTTTT.

This chain connects TRBV5-1 to TRBJ1-1; D remains ambiguous. Germline CDR1 is SGHRS and CDR2 is YFSETQ. V dropped 3 bases and J dropped 7 bases, with 19 bases sitting between them. CDR3 size: 15 residues. The CDR3 loop is CASSSLSGLEGEAFF. The CDR3 DNA reads TGCGCCAGCAGCTCCCTGTCAGGACTCGAGGGTGAAGCTTTCTTT.